The clone carrying this T cell receptor beta chain was counted many times. V was clipped by 2 bases and J by 7 bases; unmatched bases: 5. This CDR3 is 13 amino acids long. Germline values: CDR1 LGHNT, CDR2 FRNRAP. The data stem from a study of T cells in Graves' hyperthyroidism and ophthalmopathy. From RNA transcripts, TCR beta CDR3 regions were amplified. A set of HTBI primers served as the primers for a first-round RT-PCR of the TCR CDR3. TCRdb used MiXCR to reprocess the multiplex PCR reads, holding one entry per CDR3 protein. The table lists around 300,000 distinct CDR3 sequences, roughly an eighth of them singletons.

The rearrangement links TRBV12-5 to TRBJ2-7; 7 nucleotides align to TRBD2. The receptor comes from a woman aged 40 to 50 with Graves' hyperthyroidism. The sequencing sample was made of blood. CDR3 amino acids: CASGLYPGGEQYF. Here the CDR3 DNA reads TGTGCTAGTGGTTTGTACCCGGGGGGAGAGCAGTACTTC.